Listed here are 12 T cell receptor beta chains from one sample, sequenced in a study of blood T cell repertoires in COVID-19. Clones were sequenced by immunoSEQ multiplex PCR, and TCRdb holds only the in-frame ones, with some missing. The table shows hundreds of thousands of clones, with around 89% occurring only once. The sequenced sample consisted of PBMCs or T cells enriched from blood (not recorded which). Receptors were obtained from a woman in her twenties or thirties who had recovered from COVID-19.

Comment on this clone: This sample also contains other DNA sequences that code for the same CDR3. V usage is TRBV9 and J usage is TRBJ2-1; D gene unclear. The V end was cut by 0 bases, the J end by 1 base, with 2 bases between. Germline V gives CDR1 SGDLS, CDR2 YYNGEE. CDR3 length: 13 residues. CDR3 protein: CASSVASYNEQFF. In DNA form, the CDR3 reads TGTGCCAGCAGCGTAGCTTCCTACAATGAGCAGTTCTTC. The variable domain in full, with the rest retrieved from reference TRBV9 and TRBJ2-1, is DSGVTQTPKHLITATGQRVTLRCSPRSGDLSVYWYQQSLDQGLQFLIQYYNGEERAKGNILERFSAQQFPDLHSELNLSSLELGDSALYFCASSVASYNEQFFGPGTRLTVL.

The chain joins TRBV13 to TRBJ2-7, with unresolved D. The V gene's germline CDR1 is PRHDT and CDR2 FYEKMQ (reference sequence). The CDR3 is 14 residues long. V was trimmed by 8 bases and J by 2 bases, leaving 16 bases between them. DNA for the CDR3: TGTGCCAGCGCTTCCTCTGCAGACACCTACGAGCAGTACTTC. Residues: CASASSADTYEQYF.

Comments on this clone: Other DNA sequences from this sample encode an identical CDR3 as well. CDR3 nucleotide sequence: TGTGCCAGCAGCTTTGGCGGGACCGGGGAGCTGTTTTTT. Protein sequence: CASSFGGTGELFF. The chain recombines TRBV7-9 with TRBJ2-2; the D gene is possibly TRBD2 (5 bases). Germline loops: CDR1 SEHNR, CDR2 FQNEAQ (reference sequence). The CDR3 is made up of 13 amino acids. Trimming left V 3 bases short and J 5 bases short, with 7 bases between. The full variable domain, rest sourced from reference TRBV7-9 and TRBJ2-2, is DTGVSQNPRHKITKRGQNVTFRCDPISEHNRLYWYRQTLGQGPEFLTYFQNEAQLEKSRLLSDRFSAERPKGSFSTLEIQRTEQGDSAMYLCASSFGGTGELFFGEGSRLTVL.

The genes are TRBV13 and TRBJ2-1, with 16 bases that match TRBD2. Germline V lookup: CDR1 PRHDT, CDR2 FYEKMQ (reference sequence). The CDR3 is 16 amino acids. V lost 5 bases and J lost 8; bases outside the gene matches: 6. The CDR3 sequence is CASSGGTSGRVDEQFF. The CDR3 DNA is TGTGCCAGCAGCGGGGGGACTAGCGGGAGGGTGGATGAGCAGTTCTTC.

This CDR3 is CASSGGLAGGEQFF. CDR3 in DNA: TGTGCCAGCAGCGGTGGACTAGCGGGAGGGGAGCAGTTCTTC. The genes are TRBV5-4 and TRBJ2-1; 15 positions agree with TRBD2. This CDR3 has 14 amino acids. In germline, CDR1 is SGHNT, CDR2 YYREEE (reference sequence). Trimming cost V 4 bases and J 10 bases; bases outside gene matches: 3.

The V gene is TRBV6-5, the J gene TRBJ1-2, with 9 bases matching TRBD1. Trimming cost V 6 bases and J 6 bases; bases outside gene matches: 8. CDR1 is MNHEY and CDR2 is SVGAGI in the germline V gene. This CDR3 has 14 amino acids. The CDR3 sequence is CASSLLTGGNGYTF. The CDR3, as DNA: TGTGCCAGCAGCCTTCTGACAGGGGGGAATGGCTACACCTTC.

The chain has TRBV27 and TRBJ2-7, with 11 bases that match TRBD2. The CDR3 loop spans 15 amino acids. Germline V gives CDR1 MNHEY, CDR2 SMNVEV (reference sequence). V lost 1 base and J lost 4; bases outside the gene matches: 3. The CDR3 region has the DNA TGTGCCAGCAGTTTATATGCTAGCGGGAGGTACGAGCAGTACTTC. This encodes CASSLYASGRYEQYF.

This rearrangement joins TRBV2 to TRBJ1-4, with 7 bases identical to TRBD1. Looked up from germline, CDR1 is SNHLY and CDR2 is FYNNEI. This CDR3 region has 15 residues. With V trimmed by 1 base and J by 4 bases, 3 bases remained unmatched. CDR3 coding DNA: TGTGCCAGCAGTGAAGGGACAGGAAGTAATGAAAAACTGTTTTTT. Amino acids: CASSEGTGSNEKLFF.

The chain has TRBV15 and TRBJ1-5, with D perhaps TRBD1 (5 bases). Trimming removed 3 bases from V and 7 bases from J, with 16 bases in between. Germline lookup yields CDR1 LNHNV and CDR2 YYDKDF (reference sequence). The CDR3 is 15 residues long. CDR3 sequence: CATSRDGTGGQPQHF. CDR3 bases: TGTGCCACCAGCAGGGACGGGACGGGGGGACAGCCCCAGCATTTT.

The V gene is TRBV7-3, the J gene TRBJ2-1, with D unresolved. Germline CDR1 and CDR2: SGHTA and FQGTGA. CDR3 length: 13 residues. Trimming cost V 2 bases and J 9 bases, with 11 bases left between them. DNA for the CDR3: TGTGCCAGCAGCTTATACCAGGCCGGTGAGCAGTTCTTC. As protein: CASSLYQAGEQFF.

CDR3 protein: CASSLARRWDEQFF. The CDR3, as DNA: TGTGCCAGCAGCTTAGCGCGGCGATGGGATGAGCAGTTCTTC. V usage is TRBV7-9 and J usage is TRBJ2-1; D unclear. This CDR3 is 14 amino acids long. V gave up 0 bases and J gave up 8 bases, with 11 bases separating them. Germline-derived CDR1 and CDR2 are SEHNR and FQNEAQ (reference sequence).

V and J are TRBV18 and TRBJ1-1; 7 positions match TRBD1. Looked up from germline, CDR1 is KGHSH and CDR2 is LQKENI. The CDR3 is made up of 15 amino acids. V lost 3 bases, J lost 8 bases, and 12 bases stayed unmatched. CDR3 DNA: TGTGCCAGCTCACCTGACCCGACAGGGTTGGGCGAAGCTTTCTTT. It translates to CASSPDPTGLGEAFF.